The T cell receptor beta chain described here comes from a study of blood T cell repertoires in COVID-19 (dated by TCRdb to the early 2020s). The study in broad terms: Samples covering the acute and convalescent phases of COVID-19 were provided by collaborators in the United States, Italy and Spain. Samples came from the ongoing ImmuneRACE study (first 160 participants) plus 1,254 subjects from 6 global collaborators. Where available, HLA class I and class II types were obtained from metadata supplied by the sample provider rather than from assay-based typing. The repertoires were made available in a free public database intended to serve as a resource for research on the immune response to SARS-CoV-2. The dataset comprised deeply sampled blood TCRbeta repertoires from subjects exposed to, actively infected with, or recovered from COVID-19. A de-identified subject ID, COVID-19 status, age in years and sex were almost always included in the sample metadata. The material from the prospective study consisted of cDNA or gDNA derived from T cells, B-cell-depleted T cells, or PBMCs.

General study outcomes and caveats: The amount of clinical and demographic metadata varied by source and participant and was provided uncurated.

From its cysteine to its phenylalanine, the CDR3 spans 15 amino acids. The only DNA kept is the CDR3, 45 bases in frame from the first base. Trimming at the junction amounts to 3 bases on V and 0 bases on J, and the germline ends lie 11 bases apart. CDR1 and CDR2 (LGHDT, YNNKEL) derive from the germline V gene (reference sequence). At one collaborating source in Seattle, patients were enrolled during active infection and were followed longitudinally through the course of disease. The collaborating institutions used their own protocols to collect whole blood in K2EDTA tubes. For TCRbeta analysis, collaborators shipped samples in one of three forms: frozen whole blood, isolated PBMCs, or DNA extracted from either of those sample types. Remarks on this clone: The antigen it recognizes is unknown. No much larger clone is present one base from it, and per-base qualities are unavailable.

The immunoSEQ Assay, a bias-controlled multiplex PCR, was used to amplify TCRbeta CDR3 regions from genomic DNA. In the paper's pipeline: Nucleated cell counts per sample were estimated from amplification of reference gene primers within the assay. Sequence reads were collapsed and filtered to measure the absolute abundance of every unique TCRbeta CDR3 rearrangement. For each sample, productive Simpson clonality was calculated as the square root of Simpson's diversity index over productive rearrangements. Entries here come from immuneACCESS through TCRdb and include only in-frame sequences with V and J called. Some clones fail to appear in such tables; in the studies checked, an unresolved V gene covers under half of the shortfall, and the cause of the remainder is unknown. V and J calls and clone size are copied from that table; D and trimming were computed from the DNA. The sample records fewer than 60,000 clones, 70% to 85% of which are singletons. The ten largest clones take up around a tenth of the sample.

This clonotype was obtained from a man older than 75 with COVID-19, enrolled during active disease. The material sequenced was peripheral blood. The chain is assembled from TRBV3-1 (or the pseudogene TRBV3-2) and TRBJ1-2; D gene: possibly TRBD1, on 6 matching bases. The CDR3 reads CASSHGQSSNYGYTF. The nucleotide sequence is TGTGCCAGCAGCCACGGACAGTCATCTAACTATGGCTACACCTTC.